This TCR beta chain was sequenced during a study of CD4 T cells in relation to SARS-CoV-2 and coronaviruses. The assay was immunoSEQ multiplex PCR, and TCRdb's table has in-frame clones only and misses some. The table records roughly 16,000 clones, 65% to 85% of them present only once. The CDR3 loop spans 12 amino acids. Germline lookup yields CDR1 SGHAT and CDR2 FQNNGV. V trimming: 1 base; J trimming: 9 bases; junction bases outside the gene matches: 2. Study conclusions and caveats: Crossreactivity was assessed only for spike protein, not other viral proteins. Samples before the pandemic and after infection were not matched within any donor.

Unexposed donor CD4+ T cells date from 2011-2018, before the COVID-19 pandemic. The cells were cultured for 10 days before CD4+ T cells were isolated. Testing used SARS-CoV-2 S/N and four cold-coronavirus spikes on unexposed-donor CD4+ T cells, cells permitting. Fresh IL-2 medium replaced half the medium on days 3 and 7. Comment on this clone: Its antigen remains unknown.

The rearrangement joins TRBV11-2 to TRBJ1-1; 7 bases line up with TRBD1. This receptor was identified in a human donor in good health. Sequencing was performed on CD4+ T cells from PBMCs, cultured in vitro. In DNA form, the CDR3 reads TGTGCCAGCAGCTTAGGACAGGGAAAAGCTTTCTTT. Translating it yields CASSLGQGKAFF. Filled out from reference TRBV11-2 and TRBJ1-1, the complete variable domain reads EAGVAQSPRYKIIEKRQSVAFWCNPISGHATLYWYQQILGQGPKLLIQFQNNGVVDDSQLPKDRFSAERLKGVDSTLKIQPAKLEDSAVYLCASSLGQGKAFFGQGTRLTVV.